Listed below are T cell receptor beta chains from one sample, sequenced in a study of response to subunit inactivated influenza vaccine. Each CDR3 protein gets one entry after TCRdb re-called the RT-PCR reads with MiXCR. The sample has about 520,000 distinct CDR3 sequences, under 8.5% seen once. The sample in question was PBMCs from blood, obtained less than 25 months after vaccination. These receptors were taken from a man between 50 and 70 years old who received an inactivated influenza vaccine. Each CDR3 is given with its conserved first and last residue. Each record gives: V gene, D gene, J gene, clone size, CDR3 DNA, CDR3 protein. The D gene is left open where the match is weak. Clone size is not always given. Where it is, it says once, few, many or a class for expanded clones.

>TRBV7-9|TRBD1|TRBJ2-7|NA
TGTGCCAGCAGAAGCGAAACGGGACAGGGAAAGGACGAGCAGTACTTC
CASRSETGQGKDEQYF
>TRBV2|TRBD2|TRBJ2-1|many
TGTGCCAGCAGTAGGACTAGCGGGGGGGAGAGCTCCTACAATGAGCAGTTCTTC
CASSRTSGGESSYNEQFF
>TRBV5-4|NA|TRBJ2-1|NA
TGTGCCAGCAGCAGGGGGAGCTCCTACAATGAGCAGTTCTTC
CASSRGSSYNEQFF
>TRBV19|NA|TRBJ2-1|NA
TGTGCCAGTAGTATACAGGAGAAAGATTACAATGAGCAGTTCTTC
CASSIQEKDYNEQFF
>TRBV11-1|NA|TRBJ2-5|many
TGTGCCAGCAGCTCCGGGATCGCTGCGGTGACCCAGTACTTC
CASSSGIAAVTQYF
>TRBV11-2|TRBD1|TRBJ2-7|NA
TGTGCCAGCAGCTTCGACAGGGGACTCTACGAGCAGTACTTC
CASSFDRGLYEQYF
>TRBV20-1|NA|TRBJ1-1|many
TGCAGTGCCCCAGGGGAGGGGAACACTGAAGCTTTCTTT
CSAPGEGNTEAFF
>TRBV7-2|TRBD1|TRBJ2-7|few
TGTGCCAGCAGCTTAGTGGACAGGAGCTCCTACGAGCAGTACTTC
CASSLVDRSSYEQYF
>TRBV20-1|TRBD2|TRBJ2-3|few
TGCAGTGCGAGCGCCAGCGGGGGCACAGATACGCAGTATTTT
CSASASGGTDTQYF
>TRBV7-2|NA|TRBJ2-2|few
TGTGCCAGCAGCTTAGTCTACAACACCGGGGAGCTGTTTTTT
CASSLVYNTGELFF
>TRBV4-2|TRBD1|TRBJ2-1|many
TGTGCCAGCAGCCAAGATGGGACAGTCAATGAGCAGTTCTTC
CASSQDGTVNEQFF
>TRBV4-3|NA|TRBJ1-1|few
TGCGCCAGCAGCCAAGCTCACAGGGACACTGAAGCTTTCTTT
CASSQAHRDTEAFF
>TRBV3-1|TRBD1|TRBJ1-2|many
TGTGCCAGCAGCCCGAGACAGGGATCCTATGGCTACACCTTC
CASSPRQGSYGYTF
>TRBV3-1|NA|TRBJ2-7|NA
TGTGCCAGCGGGGACGGCTACGAGCAGTACTTC
CASGDGYEQYF
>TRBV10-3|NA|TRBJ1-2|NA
TGTGCCACCTCGGAGGGAGGCCTTGGCTACACCTTC
CATSEGGLGYTF
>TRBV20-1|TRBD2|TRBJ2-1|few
TGCAGTGCTAGAGTCTACCAGGGACTAGCGGGAGGGCGGCAACAGTACAATGAGCAGTTCTTC
CSARVYQGLAGGRQQYNEQFF
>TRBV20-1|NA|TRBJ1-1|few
TGCAGTGCTAGAGATAGGCCAGGGGCAGTAAACACTGAAGCTTTCTTT
CSARDRPGAVNTEAFF
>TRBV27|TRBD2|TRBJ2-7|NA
TGTGCCAGCTGGCGGGAGGGCCTTAATGCCGAGCAGTACTTC
CASWREGLNAEQYF
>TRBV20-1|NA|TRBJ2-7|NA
TGCAGTGCCCCCGCGGTAGGGAGGAGTTACGAGCAGTACTTC
CSAPAVGRSYEQYF
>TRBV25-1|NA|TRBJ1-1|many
TGTGCCAGCAGTGAGGGGCAAAACCTTGAAGCTTTCTTT
CASSEGQNLEAFF
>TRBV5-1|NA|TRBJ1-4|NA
TGCGCCAGCAGCTTGAGTGGGACCGAGAATGAAAAACTGTTTTTT
CASSLSGTENEKLFF
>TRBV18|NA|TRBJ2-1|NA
TGTGCCAGCTCACCAGGGGGCCATGAGCAGTTCTTC
CASSPGGHEQFF
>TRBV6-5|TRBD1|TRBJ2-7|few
TGTGCCAGCACTTTGACAGGGGCCTACGAGCAGTACTTC
CASTLTGAYEQYF
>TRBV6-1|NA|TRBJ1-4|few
TGTGCCAGCAGTCCCGGGTTTAATTCTAATGAAAAACTGTTTTTT
CASSPGFNSNEKLFF
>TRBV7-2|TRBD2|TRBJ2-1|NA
TGTGCCAGCAGCTTAGGGGGGACTAGCGCTTACGGTGAGCAGTTCTTC
CASSLGGTSAYGEQFF
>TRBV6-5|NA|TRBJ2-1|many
TGTGCCAGCAGTTACCCACTAGAAAGCAATGAGCAGTTCTTC
CASSYPLESNEQFF
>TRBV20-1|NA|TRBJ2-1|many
TGCAGTGCTAGAGCCCCGCCTGAGCAGTTCTTC
CSARAPPEQFF
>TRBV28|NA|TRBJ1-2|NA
TGTGCCAGCAGACTAAGAGTGACCGCTCGCTATGGCTACACCTTC
CASRLRVTARYGYTF
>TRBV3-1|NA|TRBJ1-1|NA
TGTGCCAGCAGCCAACTAAGCACTGAAGCTTTCTTT
CASSQLSTEAFF
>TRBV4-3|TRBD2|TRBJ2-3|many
TGCGCCAGCAGCCAAGACGTGGTCGGACTAGCGGGTGACGGGACAGATACGCAGTATTTT
CASSQDVVGLAGDGTDTQYF
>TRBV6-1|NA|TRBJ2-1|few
TGTGCCAGCAGTGGAAGGGCGGATGAGCAGTTCTTC
CASSGRADEQFF
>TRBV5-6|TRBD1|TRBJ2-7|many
TGTGCCAGCAGCTCTTCGCCAGGGGGCTATCTGACGAGCTCCTACGAGCAGTACTTC
CASSSSPGGYLTSSYEQYF
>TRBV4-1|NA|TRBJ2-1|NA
TGCGCCAGCAGCCAAGCTTTCATCCGTACAGGGTTTTACAATGAGCAGTTCTTC
CASSQAFIRTGFYNEQFF
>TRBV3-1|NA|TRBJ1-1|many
TGTGCCAGCAGCCCAAAGGGCAAGTGGAACACTGAAGCTTTCTTT
CASSPKGKWNTEAFF
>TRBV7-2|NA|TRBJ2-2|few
TGTGCCAGCAGCTTTTCAGGCGGGGTGAACACCGGGGAGCTGTTTTTT
CASSFSGGVNTGELFF
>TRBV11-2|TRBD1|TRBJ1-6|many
TGTGCCAGCAGTCCCCCGGGACAGGGTGCTTCACCCCTCCACTTT
CASSPPGQGASPLHF
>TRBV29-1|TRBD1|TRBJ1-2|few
TGCAGCGCCGAATCGACAGGGGGCGGTGGTGGCTACACCTTC
CSAESTGGGGGYTF
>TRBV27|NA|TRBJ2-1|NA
TGTGCCAGCCTTAGCCTAGACAGGAGGAATTTCAATGAGCAGTTCTTC
CASLSLDRRNFNEQFF
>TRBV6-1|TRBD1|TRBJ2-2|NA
TGTGCCAGCAGGGACCCCGGACAGGGGAACACCGGGGAGCTGTTTTTT
CASRDPGQGNTGELFF
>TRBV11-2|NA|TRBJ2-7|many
TGTGCCACTTTTCTCGGATACGAGCAGTACTTC
CATFLGYEQYF
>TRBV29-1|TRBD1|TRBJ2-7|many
TGCAGCGTGCTCCGGGACAGGGGTAACGAGCAGTACTTC
CSVLRDRGNEQYF
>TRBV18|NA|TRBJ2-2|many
TGTGCCAGCTCGCTTAAGAACACCGGGGAGCTGTTTTTT
CASSLKNTGELFF